This T cell receptor beta chain was recovered during a study of blood T cell repertoires in COVID-19. The overall study: Sites in the United States, Italy and Spain provided acute and convalescent COVID-19 samples. PBMCs, B-cell-depleted T cells, or T cells were the source of the cDNA or gDNA that made up the material.

This clone was detected once. Per the study methods: Counts of nucleated cells, estimated from reference gene primer amplification, were obtained. Profiled with immunoSEQ multiplex PCR; TCRdb holds only in-frame clones, not every one. V, J and clone size were drawn from that table, and D and trimming were deduced from the DNA. The sample records more than 200,000 clones, under 90% being singletons. Germline loops: CDR1 SGHAT, CDR2 FQNNGV. After removal of 6 bases from V and 0 bases from J, the junction contained 6 bases not matched to a gene. The CDR3 sequence is 15 residues long. Sequences were obtained from peripheral blood. The chain links TRBV11-2 to TRBJ2-7; 9 nucleotides match TRBD2. The source is a man older than 75 with acute or convalescent COVID-19. In nucleotides, the CDR3 is TGTGCCAGCAGATGGTCTAGCGGGAACTCCTACGAGCAGTACTTC. Amino acids: CASRWSSGNSYEQYF.